These 9 T cell receptor beta chains originate from one sample sequenced in a study of T cell responses to AZD1222 COVID-19 vaccine. Generated by immunoSEQ multiplex PCR, the TCRdb table keeps only in-frame clones and is missing some. The table has 120,000 or so clones, around 87% seen once. The specimen comprised peripheral blood, sampled on day 0 of AZD1222 vaccination. The receptors were sampled from an adult in good health.

The CDR3, as DNA: TGTGCCAGCAGCCAAAGGACAGGATTTGGAAAACTGTTTTTT. Its protein product is CASSQRTGFGKLFF. This rearrangement joins TRBV3-1 (or the pseudogene TRBV3-2) to TRBJ1-4; 7 nucleotides match TRBD1. This CDR3 spans 14 amino acids. Germline CDR1 LGHDT, CDR2 YNNKEL (reference sequence). J gave up 10 bases and V 2 bases, and 7 bases lay outside the gene matches.

V usage is TRBV5-4 and J usage is TRBJ2-7; a possible D gene is TRBD2 (6 bases). The CDR3 totals 16 residues. From germline, CDR1 is SGHNT and CDR2 YYREEE (reference sequence). V was trimmed by 3 bases and J by 3 bases, leaving 19 bases between them. The CDR3 coding sequence is TGTGCCAGCAGCTCCGGGACTCCAGGGCGAAGCTACGAGCAGTACTTC. This codes for CASSSGTPGRSYEQYF.

The chain uses TRBV3-1 (or the pseudogene TRBV3-2) and TRBJ1-2, with D possibly TRBD1 on 5 matching bases. Germline V CDR1 and CDR2: LGHDT, YNNKEL (reference sequence). Trimming took off 6 bases at V and 4 bases at J, with 12 bases between the two ends. The CDR3 runs 13 residues. The chain's CDR3 is CASSVGTGYGYTF. Written as DNA, the CDR3 is TGTGCCAGCAGTGTGGGAACAGGCTATGGCTACACCTTC.

The chain combines TRBV15 with TRBJ2-7; 8 positions match TRBD1. The V segment lost 3 bases and the J segment 0 bases; nucleotides outside the gene matches: 4. The CDR3 sequence is 15 residues long. CDR1 is LNHNV, CDR2 YYDKDF, per germline (reference sequence). The CDR3 reads CATSRGQASSYEQYF. CDR3 nucleotides: TGTGCCACCAGCAGGGGACAGGCGAGCTCCTACGAGCAGTACTTC.

The chain recombines TRBV5-6 with TRBJ2-1, with D perhaps given as TRBD1 or TRBD2 (6 bases each). The germline V gene has CDR1 SGHDT and CDR2 YYEEEE. Trimming shortened V by 2 bases and J by 8 bases, and 23 bases separated the two germline ends. The CDR3 sequence is 17 residues long. The CDR3, as DNA: TGTGCCAGCAGCTTTCCAGGGGACTCGCGATCCCTACATGAGCAGTTCTTC. Encoded protein: CASSFPGDSRSLHEQFF.

The rearrangement uses TRBV5-1 and TRBJ1-5; perhaps TRBD1 as D (5 bases). This CDR3 is built from 15 residues. Trimming pared 2 bases from V and 2 bases from J, leaving 11 bases between. The V gene's germline CDR1 is SGHRS and CDR2 YFSETQ. CDR3 nucleotides: TGCGCCAGCAGCTTAGGAGGGGTCGGCAATCAGCCCCAGCATTTT. It encodes CASSLGGVGNQPQHF.

This chain links TRBV23-1 with TRBJ1-2; 8 nucleotides align to TRBD1. TRBV23-1 is an open reading frame whose function is uncertain. V was pared by 3 bases and J by 6 bases, with 6 bases of the junction left unmatched. The CDR3 sequence is 14 residues long. CDR3 in DNA: TGCGCCAGCAGTCACCGAGGGACAGGCCATGGCTACACCTTC. Its protein product is CASSHRGTGHGYTF.

This clone turned up a few times. V and J are TRBV6-5 and TRBJ1-1; 8 nucleotides match TRBD1. Trimming removed 8 bases from V and 6 bases from J; junction bases left unmatched: 8. The CDR3 is made up of 13 amino acids. Germline V gene data show CDR1 as MNHEY and CDR2 as SVGAGI. CDR3 protein: CASGRTGLSEAFF. The CDR3 DNA reads as TGTGCCAGCGGGAGGACAGGGCTTTCTGAAGCTTTCTTT.

The chain recombines TRBV5-4 with TRBJ1-4; perhaps TRBD1 as D (5 bases). The CDR3 totals 16 residues. Trimming removed 4 bases from V and 6 bases from J, with 19 bases in between. Germline V CDR1 and CDR2: SGHNT, YYREEE (reference sequence). CDR3 in amino acids: CASSGALTISDEKLFF. In nucleotides, the CDR3 is TGTGCCAGCAGCGGGGCTCTGACTATCTCTGATGAAAAACTGTTTTTT.